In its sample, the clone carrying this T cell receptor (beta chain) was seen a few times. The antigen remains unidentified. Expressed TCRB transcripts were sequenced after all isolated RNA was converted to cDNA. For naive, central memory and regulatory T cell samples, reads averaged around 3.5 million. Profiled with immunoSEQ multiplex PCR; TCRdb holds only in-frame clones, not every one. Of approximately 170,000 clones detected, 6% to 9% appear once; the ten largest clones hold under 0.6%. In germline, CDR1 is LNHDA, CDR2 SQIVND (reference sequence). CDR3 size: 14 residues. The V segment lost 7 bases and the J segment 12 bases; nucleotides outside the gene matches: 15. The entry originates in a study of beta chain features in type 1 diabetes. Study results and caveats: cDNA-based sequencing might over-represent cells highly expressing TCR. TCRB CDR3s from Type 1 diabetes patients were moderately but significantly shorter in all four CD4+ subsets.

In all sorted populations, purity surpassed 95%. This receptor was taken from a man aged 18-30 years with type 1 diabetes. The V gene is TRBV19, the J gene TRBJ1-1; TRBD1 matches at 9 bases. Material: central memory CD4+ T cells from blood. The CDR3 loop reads CASNDRGLGRWSFF. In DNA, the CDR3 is TGTGCCAGTAACGACAGGGGGTTAGGCCGGTGGTCTTTCTTT.